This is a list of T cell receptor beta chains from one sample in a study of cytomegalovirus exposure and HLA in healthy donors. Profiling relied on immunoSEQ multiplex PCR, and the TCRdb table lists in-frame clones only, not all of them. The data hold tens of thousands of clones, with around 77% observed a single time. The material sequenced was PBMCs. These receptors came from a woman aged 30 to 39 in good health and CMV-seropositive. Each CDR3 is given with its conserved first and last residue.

CDR3 protein: CASSLTEGPYEQYF
J gene: TRBJ2-7
V gene: TRBV5-4

CDR3 protein: CASSVGMGGNTEAFF
J gene: TRBJ1-1
V gene: TRBV9

CDR3 protein: CASSVSPSGANVLTF
J gene: TRBJ2-6
V gene: TRBV9

CDR3 protein: CASSEGQGAAAGNTIYF
J gene: TRBJ1-3
V gene: TRBV18

CDR3 protein: CASSYSHRTYGYTF
J gene: TRBJ1-2
V gene: TRBV6-5

CDR3 protein: CASSGSSYGYTF
J gene: TRBJ1-2
V gene: TRBV6-1

CDR3 protein: CASSTHFGTYEQYF
J gene: TRBJ2-7
V gene: TRBV28

CDR3 protein: CASSPTAEVYEQYF
J gene: TRBJ2-7
V gene: TRBV18

CDR3 protein: CASSEGGGGNSPLHF
J gene: TRBJ1-6
V gene: TRBV6-4

CDR3 protein: CSAPHYEQYF
J gene: TRBJ2-7
V gene: TRBV20-1

CDR3 protein: CASSEDRGLAGDEQFF
J gene: TRBJ2-1
V gene: TRBV2

CDR3 protein: CASSMGQAYTYEQYF
J gene: TRBJ2-7
V gene: TRBV19

CDR3 protein: CASREDRVESTGELFF
J gene: TRBJ2-2
V gene: TRBV6-4

CDR3 protein: CAISERLAGFYNEQFF
J gene: TRBJ2-1
V gene: TRBV10-3

CDR3 protein: CASSIAPTDYGYTF
J gene: TRBJ1-2
V gene: TRBV19

CDR3 protein: CASSGHRASTDTQYF
J gene: TRBJ2-3
V gene: TRBV5-4

CDR3 protein: CASSPWTSSYNEQFF
J gene: TRBJ2-1
V gene: TRBV28

CDR3 protein: CASSSLEGGGYEQYF
J gene: TRBJ2-7
V gene: TRBV27

CDR3 protein: CSVRHLYGEKLFF
J gene: TRBJ1-4
V gene: TRBV29-1

CDR3 protein: CSVITGGVSDTQYF
J gene: TRBJ2-3
V gene: TRBV29-1

CDR3 protein: CASSRMAGGLTDTQYF
J gene: TRBJ2-3
V gene: TRBV5-1

CDR3 protein: CSSSLTSLPGNEQFF
J gene: TRBJ2-1
V gene: TRBV7-9